The 27 T cell receptor beta chains given below trace back to one sample, sequenced in a study of PD-1 blockade in classical Hodgkin lymphoma. Measured with immunoSEQ multiplex PCR; TCRdb has only the in-frame clones, and not every one. Here the sample spans roughly 92,000 clones, roughly 92% being singletons. After autologous stem cell transplantation all patients relapsed, and prior brentuximab vedotin exposure differed between cohorts. The specimen was peripheral blood mononuclear cells (PBMCs), collected at baseline. The receptors come from a human donor with classical Hodgkin lymphoma.

V usage is TRBV6-5 and J usage is TRBJ2-7; TRBD2 matches at 13 bases. The J segment lost 3 bases and the V segment lost 2 bases, leaving 4 bases of the junction unmatched. This CDR3 is built from 16 residues. Germline CDR1 reads MNHEY; CDR2 reads SVGAGI. The CDR3 protein is CASSYRRTSGGYEQYF. CDR3 in DNA: TGTGCCAGCAGTTACCGAAGGACTAGCGGGGGCTACGAGCAGTACTTC.

The chain has TRBV30 and TRBJ2-1; D not certain. The germline V gene has CDR1 GTSNPN and CDR2 SVGIG (reference sequence). The CDR3 is 11 amino acids. V shed 3 bases and J shed 2 bases, with 2 bases lying between them. Here the CDR3 DNA reads TGTGCCTGGAGCACCTACAATGAGCAGTTCTTC. Translated: CAWSTYNEQFF.

V and J are TRBV5-1 and TRBJ2-2, with 9 bases that match TRBD2. Germline CDR1 is SGHRS and CDR2 is YFSETQ. The CDR3 length is 16 residues. Trimming at V came to 0 bases and at J to 3 bases, leaving 3 bases not matched to a gene. The CDR3 coding sequence is TGCGCCAGCAGCTTGGGTCTAGCGGGGTACACCGGGGAGCTGTTTTTT. It is translated as CASSLGLAGYTGELFF.

CDR3 sequence: CASSVATWARSTEAFF. The CDR3 DNA reads as TGTGCCAGCAGCGTAGCTACTTGGGCGCGGAGCACTGAAGCTTTCTTT. This sequence joins TRBV9 and TRBJ1-1; no definite D call. CDR3 length equals 16 residues. Germline CDR1 SGDLS, CDR2 YYNGEE. V was shortened by 0 bases and J by 4 bases, with 16 bases between the two germline ends.

The table lists this clone with a count of one. V is TRBV5-5 and J is TRBJ1-1, with 7 bases identical to TRBD1. This CDR3 is built from 16 residues. CDR1 and CDR2 (germline): SGHKS, YYEKEE (reference sequence). Trimming took 5 bases from V and 1 from J; bases not matched to a gene: 11. The CDR3 DNA reads TGTGCCAGCAGGAGAGGGACAGTGACCCCGAACACTGAAGCTTTCTTT. This sequence encodes CASRRGTVTPNTEAFF.

The chain is built from TRBV11-2 and TRBJ2-1; possibly TRBD2 for D (5 bases). Trimming cost V 0 bases and J 5 bases, with 17 bases left between them. The germline V gene has CDR1 SGHAT and CDR2 FQNNGV. The CDR3 runs 17 residues. The DNA of the CDR3 is TGTGCCAGCAGCTTAGAAACTGGGCCTTCGAGGGACAATGAGCAGTTCTTC. Its protein is CASSLETGPSRDNEQFF. Full variable domain (missing parts from reference TRBV11-2 and TRBJ2-1): EAGVAQSPRYKIIEKRQSVAFWCNPISGHATLYWYQQILGQGPKLLIQFQNNGVVDDSQLPKDRFSAERLKGVDSTLKIQPAKLEDSAVYLCASSLETGPSRDNEQFFGPGTRLTVL.

This chain uses TRBV18 with TRBJ2-7; 7 bases map to TRBD2. Germline CDR1 KGHSH, CDR2 LQKENI. This CDR3 contains 15 residues. Germline trimming cut 4 bases from V and 0 bases from J; bases unmatched to any gene: 6. DNA of the CDR3: TGTGCCAGCTCACGACGGCGGGGGAGCTCCTACGAGCAGTACTTC. It encodes CASSRRRGSSYEQYF.

The V gene is TRBV6-4, the J gene TRBJ1-5; D gene unclear. Trimming removed 4 bases at V and 4 bases at J, with 20 bases between. The CDR3 has 17 residues. The germline V gene encodes CDR1 MRHNA and CDR2 SNTAGT. CDR3 in DNA: TGTGCCAGCAGTGGCCTCTCCTGTGGGATTAGGAATCAGCCCCAGCATTTT. It codes for CASSGLSCGIRNQPQHF.

The chain recombines TRBV28 with TRBJ1-5; D is ambiguous. Per germline, CDR1 MDHEN and CDR2 SYDVKM. Trimming removed 2 bases from V and 1 base from J, with 9 bases in between. This CDR3 region has 15 residues. CDR3 amino acids: CASSLGGQSNQPQHF. Here the CDR3 DNA reads TGTGCCAGCAGTTTAGGCGGTCAGAGCAATCAGCCCCAGCATTTT.

J is TRBJ2-7 and V is TRBV7-9; 9 nucleotides align to TRBD1. J was trimmed by 2 bases and V by 10 bases; bases with no gene match: 6. The CDR3 loop spans 13 amino acids. Germline V gene sequence: CDR1 SEHNR, CDR2 FQNEAQ (reference sequence). Written as DNA, the CDR3 is TGTGCCATCTCCGGGACAGGGACCTACGAGCAGTACTTC. Its protein product is CAISGTGTYEQYF.

The chain employs TRBV27 and TRBJ2-7; 13 bases are shared with TRBD2. V gave up 4 bases and J gave up 5 bases; unmatched junction bases: 5. The germline gives CDR1 MNHEY, CDR2 SMNVEV (reference sequence). The CDR3 has 15 amino acids. CDR3 region: CASSSGTSGKHEQYF. CDR3 nucleotide sequence: TGTGCCAGCAGTTCCGGGACTAGCGGGAAGCACGAGCAGTACTTC.

The chain joins TRBV29-1 to TRBJ2-7, with TRBD2 matching over 10 bases. The germline CDR1 and CDR2 sequences are SQVTM and ANQGSEA. The CDR3 loop spans 17 amino acids. V lost 8 bases, J lost 3 bases, and 19 bases stayed unmatched. The CDR3: CSMDTNNLTSGIYEQYF. The CDR3 DNA is TGCAGCATGGACACCAATAATCTCACTAGCGGGATCTACGAGCAGTACTTC.

V usage is TRBV6-6 and J usage is TRBJ2-7; 7 bases line up with TRBD1. Germline V gives CDR1 MNHNY, CDR2 SVGAGI (reference sequence). V shed 2 bases and J 0 bases; nucleotides not matched to a gene: 4. CDR3 length equals 15 residues. Here the CDR3 reads CASSYHGTASYEQYF. The CDR3 DNA reads TGTGCCAGCAGTTACCACGGGACAGCCTCCTACGAGCAGTACTTC.

This sequence joins TRBV25-1 and TRBJ2-7; tentatively, D is TRBD2 (6 bases). Trimming pared 2 bases from V and 3 bases from J, leaving 20 bases between. Germline V gene sequence: CDR1 MGHDK, CDR2 SYGVNS. The CDR3 is made up of 17 amino acids. CDR3 residues: CASSEAVGGTRFYEQYF. The CDR3 DNA reads TGTGCCAGCAGTGAAGCTGTCGGAGGGACCCGATTCTACGAGCAGTACTTC.

This chain joins TRBV28 and TRBJ2-7, with D possibly called TRBD1 or TRBD2 (5 bases each). The CDR3 has 15 amino acids. V lost 7 bases to trimming and J lost 4 bases, with 20 bases between them. Germline lookup yields CDR1 MDHEN and CDR2 SYDVKM. The CDR3, as DNA: TGTGCCAGCACCGGGTGGCTGGGACGTCGGTACGAGCAGTACTTC. It encodes CASTGWLGRRYEQYF.

Within the sample, this clone is medium-sized. This chain joins TRBV11-2 and TRBJ2-1; no reliable D call. Trimming stripped 0 bases from V and 6 bases from J, with 9 bases between. Germline lookup yields CDR1 SGHAT and CDR2 FQNNGV. This CDR3 is 14 amino acids long. The CDR3 is CASSLDWTGNEQFF. In nucleotides, the CDR3 is TGTGCCAGCAGCTTAGACTGGACGGGCAATGAGCAGTTCTTC.

V is TRBV29-1 and J is TRBJ1-4; D remains ambiguous. The CDR3 loop spans 14 amino acids. CDR1 is SQVTM and CDR2 is ANQGSEA in the germline V gene. DNA of the CDR3: TGCGGAGTATCCAAAAGGGTAGCTAATGAAAAACTGTTTTTT. It translates to CGVSKRVANEKLFF.

The chain is built from TRBV19 and TRBJ1-1, with 7 bases matching TRBD1. The CDR3 has 17 residues. Germline V gene lookup returns CDR1 LNHDA and CDR2 SQIVND (reference sequence). With V trimmed by 1 base and J by 7 bases, 15 bases remained unmatched. The CDR3 sequence: CASSIASGQVASSEAFF. CDR3 coding DNA: TGTGCCAGTAGTATAGCCTCTGGACAGGTGGCATCCAGTGAAGCTTTCTTT.

The V call is TRBV7-9, the J call TRBJ2-7; TRBD2 aligns across 8 bases. V shed 8 bases and J 3 bases; nucleotides not matched to a gene: 9. The CDR3 loop spans 14 amino acids. CDR1 SEHNR and CDR2 FQNEAQ come from the germline V gene (reference sequence). CDR3: CASDGTSDGYEQYF. In DNA, the CDR3 is TGTGCCAGCGACGGGACTAGTGACGGCTACGAGCAGTACTTC.

Comments on this clone: Other nucleotide sequences from this sample produce the same CDR3. The chain couples TRBV28 to TRBJ1-1, with unresolved D. V lost 5 bases and J 8 bases, leaving 6 bases between the germline ends. Germline CDR1 reads MDHEN; CDR2 reads SYDVKM. This CDR3 spans 10 amino acids. The CDR3 sequence: CASSNAEAFF. As DNA, the CDR3 is TGTGCCAGCAGTAACGCAGAAGCTTTCTTT.

This rearrangement joins TRBV6-5 to TRBJ1-2; D unclear. With 2 bases removed from V and 6 bases from J, the gap between germline ends came to 1 base. The CDR3 runs to 10 residues. Germline V CDR1 and CDR2: MNHEY, SVGAGI. This CDR3 reads CASSYDGYTF. The CDR3 DNA sequence: TGTGCCAGCAGTTACGATGGCTACACCTTC.

The chain uses TRBV18 and TRBJ2-7, with D tentatively TRBD1 (6 bases). Germline assignment: CDR1 KGHSH and CDR2 LQKENI. This CDR3 is built from 16 residues. V was trimmed by 2 bases and J by 0 bases, leaving 14 bases between them. The CDR3 region is CASSPSGALSSYEQYF. Here the CDR3 DNA reads TGTGCCAGCTCACCATCAGGGGCGCTGAGCTCCTACGAGCAGTACTTC.

The chain's CDR3 is CASSLGGVMNTEAFF. The CDR3 DNA sequence: TGTGCCAGCAGCTTAGGGGGGGTCATGAACACTGAAGCTTTCTTT. V gene TRBV7-2 combines with J gene TRBJ1-1; TRBD1 might be the D (5 bases). V was clipped by 1 base and J by 0 bases, with 9 bases between them. Germline CDR1 is SGHTA and CDR2 is FQGNSA. CDR3 length equals 15 residues.

The J gene is TRBJ2-7, the V gene TRBV7-2, with TRBD2 identical over 7 bases. The CDR3 runs 14 residues. CDR1 and CDR2 from the germline V gene are SGHTA and FQGNSA. V trimming: 5 bases; J trimming: 0 bases; junction bases outside the gene matches: 4. CDR3: CASSRAGNSYEQYF. CDR3 sequence (DNA): TGTGCCAGCAGCCGAGCGGGAAACTCCTACGAGCAGTACTTC.

The J gene is TRBJ2-7, the V gene TRBV11-2; D is unresolved. V lost 1 base and J lost 4, with 8 bases in between. From germline, CDR1 is SGHAT and CDR2 FQNNGV. This CDR3 comprises 13 residues. The DNA of the CDR3 is TGTGCCAGCAGCTTAGGGTCGGGTTACGAGCAGTACTTC. As protein: CASSLGSGYEQYF.

The genes are TRBV7-2 and TRBJ2-5; 8 nucleotides line up with TRBD2. Germline values: CDR1 SGHTA, CDR2 FQGNSA. This CDR3 is 11 amino acids long. V was pared by 5 bases and J by 12 bases, with 5 bases of the junction left unmatched. CDR3 nucleotides: TGTGCCAGCAGCCTAACTAGCGGCGAGTACTTC. Its protein product is CASSLTSGEYF.

The rearrangement links TRBV19 to TRBJ2-5, with D tentatively TRBD1 (5 bases). Germline lookup yields CDR1 LNHDA and CDR2 SQIVND (reference sequence). The CDR3 covers 15 residues. The V end was cut by 5 bases, the J end by 4 bases, with 17 bases between. The CDR3 coding sequence is TGTGCCAGTAGTGTCTCCTCAGGGTGGGGAGAGACCCAGTACTTC. Translating it yields CASSVSSGWGETQYF.